This TCR beta chain was sequenced in a study of blood T cell repertoires in COVID-19. Overall study context: Some COVID-19 samples were acute and others convalescent; all came from the United States, Italy and Spain. PBMCs, B-cell-depleted T cells, or T cells provided the cDNA or gDNA that made up the material.

Germline V gives CDR1 SGHTA, CDR2 FQGNSA. The CDR3 contains 12 residues. V trimming: 4 bases; J trimming: 10 bases; junction bases outside the gene matches: 2. Per the authors' pipeline: Amplification with reference gene primers provided the estimates of nucleated cell counts. The assay was immunoSEQ multiplex PCR, and TCRdb's table has in-frame clones only and misses some. V and J calls and clone size are those listed in that table; D and trimming were worked out from the DNA. The sample includes fewer than 150,000 clones, 70% to 80% seen only once; the top ten take approximately 11%. The chain uses TRBV7-2 and TRBJ1-1, with 11 bases matching TRBD1. This TCR came from a man in his fifties or sixties who had recovered from COVID-19. The specimen sequenced was peripheral blood. The DNA of the CDR3 is TGTGCCAGCAGCTCGGACAGGGGGCGAGCTTTCTTT. It yields the protein CASSSDRGRAFF.